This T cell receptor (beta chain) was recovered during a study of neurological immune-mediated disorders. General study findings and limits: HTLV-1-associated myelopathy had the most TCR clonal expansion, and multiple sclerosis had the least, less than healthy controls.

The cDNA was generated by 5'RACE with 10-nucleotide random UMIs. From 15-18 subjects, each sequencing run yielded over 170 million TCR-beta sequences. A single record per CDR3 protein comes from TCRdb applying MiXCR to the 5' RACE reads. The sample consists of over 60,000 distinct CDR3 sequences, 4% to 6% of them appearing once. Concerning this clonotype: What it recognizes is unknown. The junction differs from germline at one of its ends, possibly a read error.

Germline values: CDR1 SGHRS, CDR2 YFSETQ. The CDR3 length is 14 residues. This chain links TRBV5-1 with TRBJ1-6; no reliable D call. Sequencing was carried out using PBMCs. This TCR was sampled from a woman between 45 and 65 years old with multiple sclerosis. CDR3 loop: CASSLGIGDSPLNF. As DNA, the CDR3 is TGCGCCAGCAGCTTGGGGATCGGCGATTCACCCCTCAACTTT.